Shown below are 17 T cell receptor beta chains from a single sample sequenced in a study of molecular identifiers for immune sequencing clone quantification. Each CDR3 protein gets one entry after TCRdb re-called the PCR reads with MiXCR. The top ten clones hold roughly 0.83% of a sample with approximately 670,000 distinct CDR3 sequences, 20% of them seen once. Input material: naive CD8+ T cells from blood, with Jurkat cell RNA spiked in. Subset defined: FACS-sorted CD8+CD4-CCR7+CD45RA+ naive T cells. The receptors were gathered from a human donor in good health. Some libraries in this study had Jurkat cell RNA spiked in.

As regards this clonotype: An end of the junction does not agree with germline; a read error may underlie this. Here the CDR3 DNA reads TGTGCCAGCTCCCCACCGGGGGCACTAAAAAAAGAGACCCAGTACTTC. Encoded protein: CASSPPGALKKETQYF. This chain joins TRBV18 and TRBJ2-5; D tentatively fits TRBD1 or TRBD2 (6 bases each). This CDR3 is 16 amino acids long. The germline CDR1 and CDR2 sequences are KGHSH and LQKENI.

This clonotype was found many times. The chain uses TRBV6-2 or TRBV6-3 and TRBJ1-1; no clear D. The V gene lost 0 bases and the J gene lost 3 bases, with 20 bases spanning the gap. Per the germline V gene, CDR1 is MNHEY and CDR2 is SVGEGT. This CDR3 comprises 18 residues. The CDR3 loop is CASSYSIIGSYRHTEAFF. CDR3 nucleotides: TGTGCCAGCAGTTACTCGATAATTGGCAGTTACCGGCACACTGAAGCTTTCTTT.

This clonotype occurred many times. The chain employs TRBV4-1 and TRBJ2-3; the D gene could be TRBD1 or TRBD2 (7 bases each). CDR1 and CDR2 from the germline V gene are MGHRA and YSYEKL. The V gene lost 2 bases and the J gene lost 6 bases, with 18 bases spanning the gap. The CDR3 loop spans 16 amino acids. CDR3 coding DNA: TGCGCCAGCAGCCAATTGACAGGGTTTAGCGGGGATACGCAGTATTTT. Protein: CASSQLTGFSGDTQYF.

The table lists this clonotype with many counts. This rearrangement joins TRBV5-6 to TRBJ1-5; 10 nucleotides agree with TRBD1. V dropped 1 base and J dropped 4; count of bases not matched to a gene: 2. Germline CDR1 reads SGHDT; CDR2 reads YYEEEE. The CDR3 length is 15 residues. The CDR3 DNA sequence: TGTGCCAGCAGCTTGTGGGACAGGGGTAATCAGCCCCAGCATTTT. Translated: CASSLWDRGNQPQHF.

This clonotype was recorded only once. Since a much larger clone is just one base distant, this may be a read error. The CDR3 region has the DNA TGTGCCAGCAGTGAACAGGTCGCTTCACCCCTCCGCTTT. The encoded protein is CASSEQVASPLRF. The V and J genes are TRBV27 and TRBJ1-6; possibly TRBD1 for D (5 bases). The CDR3 contains 13 residues. CDR1 MNHEY and CDR2 SMNVEV come from the germline V gene (reference sequence).

This clonotype was observed a handful of times. The V and J genes are TRBV21-1 and TRBJ1-1; the table's D call of TRBD1 was not tested on the DNA. TRBV21-1 is flagged as a pseudogene. CDR3 size: 18 residues. CDR3 sequence reads: CASSAHWDRGRANTEAFF. CDR3 bases: TGTGCCAGCAGCGCGCATTGGGACAGGGGGCGAGCGAACACTGAAGCTTTCTTT.

This clonotype was seen ten or more times. As DNA, the CDR3 is TGTGCCAGTAGTATAGATGGAACCACCGGGGAGCTGTTTTTT. Protein sequence: CASSIDGTTGELFF. The chain is built from TRBV19 and TRBJ2-2; D uncertain. Germline V gene lookup returns CDR1 LNHDA and CDR2 SQIVND (reference sequence). The CDR3 sequence is 14 residues long. Between the trimmed V and J ends, which lost 0 bases and 4 bases, there was a span of 6 bases.

This clonotype was counted a few times. The chain combines TRBV21-1 with TRBJ2-2; no check of the table's D call, TRBD2, against the DNA was made. TRBV21-1 is a pseudogene segment. CDR3 length: 19 residues. As DNA, the CDR3 is TGTGCCAGCAGCAAAGCAATGGGGCTAGCGGGAGGAAGTACCGGGGAGCTGTTTTTT. It is translated as CASSKAMGLAGGSTGELFF.

This clonotype occurred a few times. One base away lies a much larger clone, so this may be a sequencing read error. The rearrangement uses TRBV30 and TRBJ2-3; tentatively, D is TRBD2 (5 bases). Germline V CDR1 and CDR2: GTSNPN, SVGIG (reference sequence). This CDR3 comprises 13 residues. In nucleotides, the CDR3 is TGTGCCTGGAGTAGGGAGTCCACAGATACGCGGTATTTT. Amino acids: CAWSRESTDTRYF.

Comment on this clonotype: A much more abundant neighbour one base away suggests this may be a read error. The J gene is TRBJ2-1, the V gene TRBV6-1, with TRBD2 identical over 10 bases. The CDR3 spans 12 residues. Germline CDR1 is MNHNS and CDR2 is SASEGT. After removal of 8 bases from V and 9 bases from J, the junction contained 4 bases not matched to a gene. CDR3 nucleotides: TGTGCCAGCGGACTAGCGGCCAGTGAGCAGTTCTTC. Its protein is CASGLAASEQFF.

This chain connects TRBV7-6 to TRBJ2-1, with 9 bases fitting TRBD1. The length of the CDR3 is 15 residues. Germline trimming cut 2 bases from V and 8 bases from J; bases unmatched to any gene: 7. The germline gives CDR1 SGHVS, CDR2 FNYEAQ. The CDR3 loop reads CASSLRQGGVDEQFF. CDR3 DNA: TGTGCCAGCAGCTTAAGACAGGGGGGGGTGGATGAGCAGTTCTTC.

This clonotype was seen more than once but under ten times. CDR3 loop: CASSQERGLYEQFF. As DNA, the CDR3 is TGCGCCAGCAGCCAAGAAAGAGGACTGTATGAGCAGTTCTTC. The V and J genes are TRBV4-3 and TRBJ2-1; tentative D call: TRBD2 (5 bases). CDR1 and CDR2 (germline): LGHNA, YSLEER. The CDR3 runs to 14 residues. With 0 bases removed from V and 8 bases from J, the gap between germline ends came to 11 bases.

This rearrangement joins TRBV6-2 or TRBV6-3 to TRBJ2-7; D possibly matches TRBD1 or TRBD2 (6 bases each). Trimming pared 6 bases from V and 6 bases from J, leaving 24 bases between. The length of the CDR3 is 16 residues. Germline V gives CDR1 MNHEY, CDR2 SVGEGT. The CDR3 reads CASRGGRDNSPREQYF. The CDR3 coding sequence is TGTGCCAGCAGGGGGGGCCGGGACAACTCTCCCCGCGAGCAGTACTTC.

On this clonotype: This likely comes from a read error, as the CDR3 has no conserved phenylalanine or tryptophan at its end. V gene TRBV20-1 combines with J gene TRBJ1-2, with unresolved D. Trimming removed 1 base from V and 0 bases from J, with 12 bases in between. CDR3 size: 15 residues. Per germline, CDR1 DFQATT and CDR2 SNEGSKA (reference sequence). CDR3 nucleotide sequence: TGCAGTGCTAGAGTCTACAGCGAAGCTAACTATGGCTACACCTCC. Translating it yields CSARVYSEANYGYTS.

At least ten counts were recorded for this clonotype. V is TRBV2 and J is TRBJ1-5; possibly TRBD1 for D (6 bases). Germline loops: CDR1 SNHLY, CDR2 FYNNEI. CDR3 size: 12 residues. V was shortened by 8 bases and J by 12 bases, with 17 bases between the two germline ends. The CDR3 region has the DNA TGTGCCAGCGTAGATGGGACACGTCTCCAGCATTTT. Its translation: CASVDGTRLQHF.

This clonotype was counted ten times or more. The chain recombines TRBV11-3 with TRBJ1-1; D perhaps matches TRBD1 (5 bases). The CDR3 extends over 13 amino acids. Per germline, CDR1 SGHNT and CDR2 YENEEA. The germline V and J ends were trimmed by 3 bases and 5 bases, with 10 bases remaining between them. The CDR3 coding sequence is TGTGCCAGCAGCTTCGCCGGGGGGACTGAAGCTTTCTTT. Its translation is CASSFAGGTEAFF. Filled out from reference TRBV11-3 and TRBJ1-1, the complete variable domain reads EAGVVQSPRYKIIEKKQPVAFWCNPISGHNTLYWYLQNLGQGPELLIRYENEEAVDDSQLPKDRFSAERLKGVDSTLKIQPAELGDSAVYLCASSFAGGTEAFFGQGTRLTVV.

The chain combines TRBV19 with TRBJ2-2; D is unclear. The ends were cut back, 2 bases at V and 0 bases at J, with 10 bases in the middle. Germline V gene data show CDR1 as LNHDA and CDR2 as SQIVND (reference sequence). The CDR3 covers 16 residues. As DNA, the CDR3 is TGTGCCAGTAGTATACTCTGGGCAGCGAACACCGGGGAGCTGTTTTTT. Translated: CASSILWAANTGELFF.